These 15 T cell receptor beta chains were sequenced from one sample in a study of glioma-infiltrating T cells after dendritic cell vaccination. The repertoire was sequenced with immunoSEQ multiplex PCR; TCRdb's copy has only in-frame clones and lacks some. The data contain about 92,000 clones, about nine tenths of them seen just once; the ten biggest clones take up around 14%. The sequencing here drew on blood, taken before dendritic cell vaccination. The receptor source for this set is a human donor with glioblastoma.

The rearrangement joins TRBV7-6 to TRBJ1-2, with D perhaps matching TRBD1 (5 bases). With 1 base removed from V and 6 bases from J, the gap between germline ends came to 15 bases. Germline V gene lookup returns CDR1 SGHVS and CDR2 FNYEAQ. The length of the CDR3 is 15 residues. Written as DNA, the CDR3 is TGTGCCAGCAGCTTAGAAGACAGTTTTCTGCATGGCTACACCTTC. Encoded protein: CASSLEDSFLHGYTF.

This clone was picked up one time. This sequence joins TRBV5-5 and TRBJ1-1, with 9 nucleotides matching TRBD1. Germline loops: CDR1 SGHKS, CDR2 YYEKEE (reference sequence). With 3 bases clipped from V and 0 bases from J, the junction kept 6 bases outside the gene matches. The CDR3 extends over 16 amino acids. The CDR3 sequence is CASSSPWTGVNTEAFF. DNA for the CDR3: TGTGCCAGCAGCTCCCCATGGACAGGGGTGAACACTGAAGCTTTCTTT.

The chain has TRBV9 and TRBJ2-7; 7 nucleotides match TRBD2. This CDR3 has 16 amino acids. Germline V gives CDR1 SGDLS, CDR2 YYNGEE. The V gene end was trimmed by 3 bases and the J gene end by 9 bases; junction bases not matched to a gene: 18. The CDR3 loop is CASSETGGGPPGVQYF. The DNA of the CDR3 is TGTGCCAGCAGCGAGACGGGAGGAGGTCCCCCGGGCGTGCAGTACTTC.

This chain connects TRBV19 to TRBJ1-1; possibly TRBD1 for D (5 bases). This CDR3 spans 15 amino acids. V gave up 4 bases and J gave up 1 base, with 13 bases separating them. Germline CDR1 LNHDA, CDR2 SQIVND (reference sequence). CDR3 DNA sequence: TGTGCCAGTAGTACAATCTTGACAGCGAACACTGAAGCTTTCTTT. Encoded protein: CASSTILTANTEAFF.

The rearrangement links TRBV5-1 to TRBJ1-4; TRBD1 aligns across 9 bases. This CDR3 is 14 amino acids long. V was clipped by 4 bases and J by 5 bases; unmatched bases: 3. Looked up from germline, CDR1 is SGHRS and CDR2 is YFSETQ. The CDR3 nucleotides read TGCGCCAGCAGCCCCGGGACAGGGAATGAAAAACTGTTTTTT. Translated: CASSPGTGNEKLFF. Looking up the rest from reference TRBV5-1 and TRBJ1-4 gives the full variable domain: KAGVTQTPRYLIKTRGQQVTLSCSPISGHRSVSWYQQTPGQGLQFLFEYFSETQRNKGNFPGRFSGRQFSNSRSEMNVSTLELGDSALYLCASSPGTGNEKLFFGSGTQLSVL.

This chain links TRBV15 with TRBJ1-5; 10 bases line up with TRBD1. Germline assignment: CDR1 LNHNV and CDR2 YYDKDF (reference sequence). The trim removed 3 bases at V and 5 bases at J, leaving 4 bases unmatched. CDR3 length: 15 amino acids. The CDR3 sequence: CATSRTGGADQPQHF. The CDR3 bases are TGTGCCACCAGCAGGACAGGGGGCGCGGATCAGCCCCAGCATTTT.

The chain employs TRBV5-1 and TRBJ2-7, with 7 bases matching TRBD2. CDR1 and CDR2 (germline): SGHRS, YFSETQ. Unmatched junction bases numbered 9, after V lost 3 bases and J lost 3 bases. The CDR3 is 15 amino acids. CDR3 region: CASSWASGTLYEQYF. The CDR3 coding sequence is TGCGCCAGCAGCTGGGCCAGCGGGACCCTCTACGAGCAGTACTTC.

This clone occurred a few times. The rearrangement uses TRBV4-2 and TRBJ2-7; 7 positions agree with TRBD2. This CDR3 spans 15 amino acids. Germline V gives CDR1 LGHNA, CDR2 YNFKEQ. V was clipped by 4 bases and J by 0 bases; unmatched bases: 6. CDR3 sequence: CASSPTSDSSYEQYF. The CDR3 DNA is TGTGCCAGCAGCCCAACTAGCGACAGCTCCTACGAGCAGTACTTC.

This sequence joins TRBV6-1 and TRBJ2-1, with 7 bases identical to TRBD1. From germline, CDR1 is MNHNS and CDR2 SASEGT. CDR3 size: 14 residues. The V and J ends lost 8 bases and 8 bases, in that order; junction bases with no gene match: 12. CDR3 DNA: TGTGCCAGCCCGGACAGGCACCTTGGGGATGAGCAGTTCTTC. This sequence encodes CASPDRHLGDEQFF.

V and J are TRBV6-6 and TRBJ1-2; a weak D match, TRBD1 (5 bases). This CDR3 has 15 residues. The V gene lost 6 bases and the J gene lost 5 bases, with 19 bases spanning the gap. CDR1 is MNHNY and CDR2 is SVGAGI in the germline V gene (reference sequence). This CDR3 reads CASSQPGGSGYGYTF. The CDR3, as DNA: TGTGCCAGCAGCCAGCCCGGGGGTAGTGGTTATGGCTACACCTTC.

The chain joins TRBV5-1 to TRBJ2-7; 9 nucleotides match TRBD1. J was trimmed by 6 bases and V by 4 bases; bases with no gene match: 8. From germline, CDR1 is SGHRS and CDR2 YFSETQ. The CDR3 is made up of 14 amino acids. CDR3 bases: TGCGCCAGCAGCCAGGACAGGGGCAGGTTCGAGCAGTACTTC. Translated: CASSQDRGRFEQYF.

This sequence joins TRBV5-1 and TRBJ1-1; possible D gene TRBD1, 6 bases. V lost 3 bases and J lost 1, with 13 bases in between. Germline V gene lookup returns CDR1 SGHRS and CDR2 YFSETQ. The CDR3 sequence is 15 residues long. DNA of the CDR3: TGCGCCAGCAGCTGGGACATTACGCCGAACACTGAAGCTTTCTTT. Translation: CASSWDITPNTEAFF. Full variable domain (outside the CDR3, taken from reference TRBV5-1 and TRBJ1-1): KAGVTQTPRYLIKTRGQQVTLSCSPISGHRSVSWYQQTPGQGLQFLFEYFSETQRNKGNFPGRFSGRQFSNSRSEMNVSTLELGDSALYLCASSWDITPNTEAFFGQGTRLTVV.

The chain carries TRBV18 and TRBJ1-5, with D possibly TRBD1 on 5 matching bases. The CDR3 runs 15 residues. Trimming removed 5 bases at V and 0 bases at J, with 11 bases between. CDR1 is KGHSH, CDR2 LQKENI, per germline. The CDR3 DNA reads TGTGCCAGCTCATCCCGACAGTATAGCAATCAGCCCCAGCATTTT. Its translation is CASSSRQYSNQPQHF. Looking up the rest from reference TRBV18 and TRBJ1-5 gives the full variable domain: NAGVMQNPRHLVRRRGQEARLRCSPMKGHSHVYWYRQLPEEGLKFMVYLQKENIIDESGMPKERFSAEFPKEGPSILRIQQVVRGDSAAYFCASSSRQYSNQPQHFGDGTRLSIL.

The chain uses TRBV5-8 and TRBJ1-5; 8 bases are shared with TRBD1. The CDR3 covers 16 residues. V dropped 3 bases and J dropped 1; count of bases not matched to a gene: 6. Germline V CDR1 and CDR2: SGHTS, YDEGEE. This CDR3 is CASSSTGGWSNQPQHF. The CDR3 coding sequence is TGTGCCAGCAGCTCTACAGGGGGATGGAGCAATCAGCCCCAGCATTTT.

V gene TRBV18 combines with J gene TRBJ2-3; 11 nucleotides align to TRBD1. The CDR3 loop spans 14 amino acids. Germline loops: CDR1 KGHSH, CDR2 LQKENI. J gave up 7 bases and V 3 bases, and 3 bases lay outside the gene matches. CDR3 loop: CASSPGQGVYTQYF. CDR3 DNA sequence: TGTGCCAGCTCACCGGGACAGGGGGTCTATACGCAGTATTTT. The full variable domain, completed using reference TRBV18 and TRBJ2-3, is NAGVMQNPRHLVRRRGQEARLRCSPMKGHSHVYWYRQLPEEGLKFMVYLQKENIIDESGMPKERFSAEFPKEGPSILRIQQVVRGDSAAYFCASSPGQGVYTQYFGPGTRLTVL.